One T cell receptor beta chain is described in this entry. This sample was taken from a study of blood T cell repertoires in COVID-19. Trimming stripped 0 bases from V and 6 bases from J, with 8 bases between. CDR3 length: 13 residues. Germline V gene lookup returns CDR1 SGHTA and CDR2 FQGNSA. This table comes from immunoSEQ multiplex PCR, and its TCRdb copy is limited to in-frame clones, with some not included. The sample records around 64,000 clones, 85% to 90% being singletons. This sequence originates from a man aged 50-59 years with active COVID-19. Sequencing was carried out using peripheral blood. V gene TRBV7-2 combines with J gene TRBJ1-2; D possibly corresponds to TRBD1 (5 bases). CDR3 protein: CASSLAAGNGYTF. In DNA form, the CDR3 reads TGTGCCAGCAGCTTAGCGGCAGGGAATGGCTACACCTTC.